This TCR beta chain was obtained from a study of blood T cells in healthy people across ages. Primed by a sample-barcoded 5' primer and a J-beta primer mix, a second PCR proceeded for about 7 to 12 cycles. Each cDNA was tagged by a template-switch adaptor containing 12 random nucleotides. TCRdb redid the calling of the 5' RACE reads with MiXCR, one entry per CDR3 protein. Here the sample spans about 1.1 million distinct CDR3 sequences, more than 30% being singletons. As concerns this clonotype: Its antigen is currently unknown.

Aged roughly 6 to 90, donors were systemically healthy Caucasians from Russia. Researchers report isolating at least 7 million PBMCs per sample. Study results and caveats: The study regarded diversity estimates from one million T cells as underestimates.

The CDR3 loop spans 12 amino acids. Germline CDR1 is LGHNT and CDR2 is FRNRAP. V shed 5 bases, J shed 10 bases, and the junction held 6 bases outside the gene matches. This sequence originates from a man younger than 30 in good health. This rearrangement joins TRBV12-5 to TRBJ2-7; 9 bases align to TRBD1. The material sequenced was blood. CDR3 protein: CASGPGTGPQYF. In DNA, the CDR3 is TGTGCTAGTGGTCCGGGGACAGGGCCCCAGTACTTC.